These 4 T cell receptor beta chains came from one sample sequenced in a study of prognosis after radiotherapy for stage I lung cancer. The TCR beta CDR3 region was amplified from genomic DNA, with two rounds of multiplex PCR being used for the amplification. Gene-specific primers for each TRBV and TRBJ gene drove first-round PCR. MiXCR, applied by TCRdb to the multiplex PCR reads, yields one record per CDR3 protein. The sample carries 25,000 to 35,000 distinct CDR3 sequences, under 60% recorded once. The sample consisted of PBMCs, taken before or after stereotactic body radiation therapy (not recorded which). The receptors come from a donor over 45 with non-small cell lung cancer.

As for this clonotype: Only one base separates this from a far larger clonotype, so it likely reflects a read error. This chain joins TRBV6-8 and TRBJ1-2; TRBD1 is a possible D gene (5 bases). The CDR3 is 15 residues long. The germline V gene encodes CDR1 MNHGY and CDR2 SAAAGT. Trimming stripped 4 bases from V and 5 bases from J, with 17 bases between. CDR3 in DNA: TGTGCCAGCAGTTCCCTGGAGGCAGGGAAATATGGCTACACCTTC. Amino acids: CASSSLEAGKYGYTF.

By sample share, this clonotype is medium-sized. This chain joins TRBV6-1 and TRBJ2-1; no clear D gene. Germline V lookup: CDR1 MNHNS, CDR2 SASEGT. The V and J ends lost 2 bases and 4 bases respectively, with 15 bases between them. The CDR3 has 16 amino acids. CDR3 nucleotide sequence: TGTGCCAGCAGTGAACTGACGGTTCTATCTTACAATGAGCAGTTCTTC. It translates to CASSELTVLSYNEQFF.

This chain links TRBV7-6 with TRBJ2-5; no definite D call. Germline V CDR1 and CDR2: SGHVS, FNYEAQ. This CDR3 has 14 residues. Deletions cut 3 bases from V and 8 bases from J, with 16 bases between. The CDR3 DNA reads TGTGCCAGCAGCTTCGCTGGTGGTTCAGATACCCAGTACTTC. This translates into CASSFAGGSDTQYF. The entire variable domain, with the rest obtained from reference TRBV7-6 and TRBJ2-5, is as follows: GAGVSQSPRYKVTKRGQDVALRCDPISGHVSLYWYRQALGQGPEFLTYFNYEAQQDKSGLPNDRFSAERPEGSISTLTIQRTEQRDSAMYRCASSFAGGSDTQYFGPGTRLLVL.

Judged by abundance, this clonotype is medium-sized. The J gene is TRBJ1-1, the V gene TRBV6-1, with D perhaps TRBD1 (6 bases). This CDR3 is 11 amino acids long. Trimming left V 6 bases short and J 10 bases short, with 12 bases between. Looked up from germline, CDR1 is MNHNS and CDR2 is SASEGT. The CDR3 DNA reads as TGTGCCAGCAGGGAGTTGGGGGCAGCTTTCTTT. Translating gives CASRELGAAFF.